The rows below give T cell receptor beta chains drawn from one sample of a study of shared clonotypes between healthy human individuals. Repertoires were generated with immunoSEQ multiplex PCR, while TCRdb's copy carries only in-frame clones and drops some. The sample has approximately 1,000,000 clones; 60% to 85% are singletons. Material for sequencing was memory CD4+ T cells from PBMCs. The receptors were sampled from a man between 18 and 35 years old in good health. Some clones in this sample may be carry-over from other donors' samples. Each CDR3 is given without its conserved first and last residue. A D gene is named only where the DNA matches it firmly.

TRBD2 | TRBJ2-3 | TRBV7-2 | ASSRQPPGLATDTQY
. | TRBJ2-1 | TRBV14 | ASSPPSEREQF
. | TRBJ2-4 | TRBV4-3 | ASSQDTGNIQY
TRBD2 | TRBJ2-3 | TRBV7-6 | ASSLGATSGSADTQY
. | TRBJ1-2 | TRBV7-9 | ASSLVGASAYNYGYT
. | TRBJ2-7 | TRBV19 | ASSIPGVGYGQY
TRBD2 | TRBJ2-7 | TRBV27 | ASSFTSGTGEQY
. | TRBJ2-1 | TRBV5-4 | ASSLRLGPDNEQF
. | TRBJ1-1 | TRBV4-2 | ASSHSGRGAPEAF
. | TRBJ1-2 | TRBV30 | AWTGESSYYGYT
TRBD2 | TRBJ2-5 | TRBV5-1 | ASSLALAGEETQY
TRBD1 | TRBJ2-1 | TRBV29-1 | SFLQAGTGRNEQF
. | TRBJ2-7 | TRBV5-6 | ASSPGGVQTQY
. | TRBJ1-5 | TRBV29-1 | SVGRDGPQH
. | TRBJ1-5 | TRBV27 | ASSLLRDQPQH
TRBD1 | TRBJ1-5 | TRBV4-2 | ASSQVSGTGDRYSNQPQH
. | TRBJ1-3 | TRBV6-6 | ASSHPSSGNTIY
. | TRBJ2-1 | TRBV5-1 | ASSLAPEAEQF
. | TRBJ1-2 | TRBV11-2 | ASSLIIGGNYGYT
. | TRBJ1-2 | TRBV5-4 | ASSLGVENGYT
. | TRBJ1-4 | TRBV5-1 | ASSSLGRGATNEKLF
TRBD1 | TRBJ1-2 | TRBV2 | ASRGDSGSYT
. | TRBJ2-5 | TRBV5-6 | ASSLVPERHRETQY
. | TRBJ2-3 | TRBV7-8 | ASSLLRGGPDTQY
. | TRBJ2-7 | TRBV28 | ASSTPTDVSYEQY
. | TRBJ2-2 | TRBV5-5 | ASSLGLIDGELF
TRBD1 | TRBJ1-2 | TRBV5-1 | ASSHWDRAANYGYT
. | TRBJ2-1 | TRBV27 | ASSGRGSYNEQF
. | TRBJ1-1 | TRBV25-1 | ASRAGQFMNTEAF
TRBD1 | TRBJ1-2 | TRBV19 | ASSTTGHGYT
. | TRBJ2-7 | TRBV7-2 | ASSLALHYEQY
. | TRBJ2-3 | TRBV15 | ATSGGGGTDTQY
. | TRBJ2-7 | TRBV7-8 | ASRMDYEQY
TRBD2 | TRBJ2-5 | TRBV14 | ASSQRLASSGTQETQY
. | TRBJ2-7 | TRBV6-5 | ASSSGGQTYEQY
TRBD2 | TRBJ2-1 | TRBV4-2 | ASSTRLAGVNEQF
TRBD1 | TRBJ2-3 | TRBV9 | ASSSGQGGADTQY
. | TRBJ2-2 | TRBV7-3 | ASSQERGRTGELF
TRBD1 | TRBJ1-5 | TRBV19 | ASCRDRGWEGNQPQH